This T cell receptor (beta chain) was recorded in a study of blood T cell repertoires in COVID-19. This table comes from immunoSEQ multiplex PCR, and its TCRdb copy is limited to in-frame clones, with some not included. The sample lists about 330,000 clones; 80% to 90% were seen once. Participant age was about 18 to 89 years, and participants resided in about two dozen US areas. This CDR3 comprises 12 residues. The J segment lost 9 bases and the V segment lost 4 bases, leaving 5 bases of the junction unmatched. Germline V lookup: CDR1 SGHAT, CDR2 FQNNGV. Sequences were obtained from PBMCs or T cells enriched from blood (not recorded which). The chain links TRBV11-2 to TRBJ1-1, with 7 bases fitting TRBD1. The clonotype originates from a man in his thirties or forties who had recovered from COVID-19. CDR3 in DNA: TGTGCCAGCAGCTACGACAGGGCTCAAGCTTTCTTT. Protein sequence: CASSYDRAQAFF.